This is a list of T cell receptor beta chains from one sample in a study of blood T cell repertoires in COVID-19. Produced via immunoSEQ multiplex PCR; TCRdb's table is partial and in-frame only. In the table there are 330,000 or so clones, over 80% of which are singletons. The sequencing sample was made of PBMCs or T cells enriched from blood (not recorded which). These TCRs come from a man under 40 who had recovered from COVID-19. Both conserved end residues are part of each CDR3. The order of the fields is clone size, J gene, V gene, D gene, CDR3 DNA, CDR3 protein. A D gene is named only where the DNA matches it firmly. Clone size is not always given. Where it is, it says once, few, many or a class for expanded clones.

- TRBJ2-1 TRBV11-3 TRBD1 TGTGCCAGCAGCTTAGGTATTGACAGGGCGGGCAATGAGCAGTTCTTC CASSLGIDRAGNEQFF
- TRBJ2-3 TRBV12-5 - TGTGCTAGTGGTTTGGGGCCAGCAGATACGCAGTATTTT CASGLGPADTQYF
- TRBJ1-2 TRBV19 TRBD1 TGTGCCAGTAGGGGACAGGGAGAGGTGGACTATGGCTACACCTTC CASRGQGEVDYGYTF
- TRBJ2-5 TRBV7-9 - TGTGCCAGCAGCCCAGGGTCCCGGGAGACCCAGTACTTC CASSPGSRETQYF
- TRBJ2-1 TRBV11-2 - TGTGCCAGCAGCTTAGGCTCAGCAGCGACGGGCAATGAGCAGTTCTTC CASSLGSAATGNEQFF
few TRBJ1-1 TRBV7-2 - TGTGCCAGCAGCTTAGTTGGGCTATCCCTTACTGAAGCTTTCTTT CASSLVGLSLTEAFF
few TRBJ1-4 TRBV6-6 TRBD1 TGTGCCAGCAGCCCAGACAGGGGAAGGGAAAAACTGTTTTTT CASSPDRGREKLFF
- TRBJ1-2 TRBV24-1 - TGTGCCACCAGTGATTCGCCGGGACAAAGCGATGGCTACACCTTC CATSDSPGQSDGYTF
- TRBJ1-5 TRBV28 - TGTGCCAGCAATTTGCTGAGAGGCAATCAGCCCCAGCATTTT CASNLLRGNQPQHF
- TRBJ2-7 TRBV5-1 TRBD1 TGCGCCAGCAGCTTCCGACAGGGGGCCTACGAGCAGTACTTC CASSFRQGAYEQYF
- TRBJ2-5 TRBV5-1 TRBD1 TGCGCCAGCAGCTTGACCGGGACAGGGGAAGAGACCCAGTACTTC CASSLTGTGEETQYF
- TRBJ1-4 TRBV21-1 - TGTGCCAGCAGTCAGGAGGATGAAAAACTGTTTTTT CASSQEDEKLFF
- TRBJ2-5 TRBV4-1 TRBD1 TGCGCCAGCAGCCAAGATTTAACAGGGGGCGAGACCCAGTACTTC CASSQDLTGGETQYF
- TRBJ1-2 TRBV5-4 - TGTGCCAGCAGCTTGACAGCTACCTCCTATGGCTACACCTTC CASSLTATSYGYTF
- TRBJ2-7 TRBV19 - TGTGCCAGTAGTATAGCCCCTACCTACGAGCAGTACTTC CASSIAPTYEQYF
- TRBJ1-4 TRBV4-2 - TGTGCCAGCAGCCAAGATCTGCGAGGTGAAAAACTGTTTTTT CASSQDLRGEKLFF
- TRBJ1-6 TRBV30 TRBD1 TGTGCCTGGAGTGAGACAGGGGAGGAAACCTCACCCCTCCACTTT CAWSETGEETSPLHF
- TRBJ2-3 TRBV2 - TGTGCCAGCAGCTACACAGATACGCAGTATTTT CASSYTDTQYF
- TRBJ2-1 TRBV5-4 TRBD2 TGTGCCAGCAGCCCGCGACTAGCGGGGGCCCAGAATGAGCAGTTCTTC CASSPRLAGAQNEQFF
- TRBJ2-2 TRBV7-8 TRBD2 TGTGCCAGCAGCTTATTAGCGGGGTACACCGGGGAGCTGTTTTTT CASSLLAGYTGELFF
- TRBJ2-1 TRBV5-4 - TGTGCCAGCACGACAGAAAGCTCCTACAATGAGCAGTTCTTC CASTTESSYNEQFF
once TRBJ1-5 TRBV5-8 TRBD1 TGTGCCAGCAGCAACCGCGGGACAGGAGTAGGAAGCAATCAGCCCCAGCATTTT CASSNRGTGVGSNQPQHF
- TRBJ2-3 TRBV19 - TGTGCCAGTAGCTCGGGGTTTAGCACAGATACGCAGTATTTT CASSSGFSTDTQYF
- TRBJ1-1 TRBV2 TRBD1 TGTGCCAGCGAATCGGGACAGTTGAACACTGAAGCTTTCTTT CASESGQLNTEAFF
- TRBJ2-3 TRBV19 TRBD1 TGTGCCAGTTTGGGACAGGGCCAGATAGATACGCAGTATTTT CASLGQGQIDTQYF
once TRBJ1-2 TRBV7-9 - TGTGCCAGCAGCCCGCGGGGGCCCTCCGGGGGCTGCACCTTC CASSPRGPSGGCTF
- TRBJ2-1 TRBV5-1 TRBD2 TGCGCCAGCAGCCAGACTAGCGGGGGGTCGGTCTTTCGGAATGAGCAGTTCTTC CASSQTSGGSVFRNEQFF
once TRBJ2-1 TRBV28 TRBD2 TGTGCCAGCAGTTTACCGGGACTATCCTACAATGAGCAGTTCTTC CASSLPGLSYNEQFF
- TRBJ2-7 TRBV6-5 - TGTGCCAGCAGTTACTCGATAGGGGCCCGCTCCTACGAGCAGTACTTC CASSYSIGARSYEQYF
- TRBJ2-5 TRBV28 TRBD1 TGTGCCAGCAGTGGGACAGGGGGGACCCAGTACTTC CASSGTGGTQYF
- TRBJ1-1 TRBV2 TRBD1 TGTGCCAGCAGGCGAGGGGGCAATGAAGCTTTCTTT CASRRGGNEAFF
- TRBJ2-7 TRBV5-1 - TGCGCCAGCAGCTTGGGTCCCAGACTGGCCGACTACGAGCAGTACTTC CASSLGPRLADYEQYF
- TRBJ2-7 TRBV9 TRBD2 TGTGCCAGCAGCACCCTCCCAGCGGGAGAGCAGTACTTC CASSTLPAGEQYF
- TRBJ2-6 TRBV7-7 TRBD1 TGTGCCAGCAGCTTAGCCCCAGGGGGCCCATCTGGGGCCAACGTCCTGACTTTC CASSLAPGGPSGANVLTF
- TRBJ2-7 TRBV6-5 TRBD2 TGTGCCCGAAGACTAGCGGGCTACGAGCAGTACTTC CARRLAGYEQYF
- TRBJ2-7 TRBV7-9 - TGTGCCAGCAGCTCCCGACAGACCTCCTACGAGCAGTACTTC CASSSRQTSYEQYF
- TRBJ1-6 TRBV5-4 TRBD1 TGTGCCAGCAGCGTATATTGGGACAGGGGCTCCTATAATTCACCCCTCCACTTT CASSVYWDRGSYNSPLHF
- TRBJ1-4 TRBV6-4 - TGTGCCAGCAGTGAGACGGGTTTAGGAACTAATGAAAAACTGTTTTTT CASSETGLGTNEKLFF
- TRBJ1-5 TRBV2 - TGTGCCAGCAGTGAGACAGTTTCTCAGCCCCAGCATTTT CASSETVSQPQHF
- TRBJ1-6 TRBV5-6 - TGTGCCAGCAGCAACAAGGACAACTATAATTCACCCCTCCACTTT CASSNKDNYNSPLHF
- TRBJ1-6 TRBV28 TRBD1 TGTGCCAGCAGTCCCACAGGGGTAAATTCACCCCTCCACTTT CASSPTGVNSPLHF
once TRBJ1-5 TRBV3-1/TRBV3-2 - TGTGCCAGCAGCCAGTCGGGACTGAGCAATCAGCCCCAGCATTTT CASSQSGLSNQPQHF
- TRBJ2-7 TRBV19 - TGTGCCAGTAGTATCGTCGGGGTGGGCTACGAGCAGTACTTC CASSIVGVGYEQYF
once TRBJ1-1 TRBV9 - TGTGCCAGCAGCGCCGGGAACACTGAAGCTTTCTTT CASSAGNTEAFF
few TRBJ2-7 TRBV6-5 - TGTGCCAGCAGTTACGGGGCATTAGGCTACGAGCAGTACTTC CASSYGALGYEQYF
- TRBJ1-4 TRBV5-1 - TGCGCCAGCAGCTTGGGACAGGTTCATAATGAAAAACTGTTTTTT CASSLGQVHNEKLFF
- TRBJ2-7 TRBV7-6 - TGTGCCAGCAGCTTAGATGCGCAGGGGATCTACGAGCAGTACTTC CASSLDAQGIYEQYF
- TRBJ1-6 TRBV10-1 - TGCGCCAGCAGTAAACGGGACAAAACTTCACCCCTCCACTTT CASSKRDKTSPLHF
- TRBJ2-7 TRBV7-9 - TGTGCCAGCAGCTTAGCGGTCAGGGTCGGCCACGAGCAGTACTTC CASSLAVRVGHEQYF
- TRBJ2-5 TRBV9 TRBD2 TGTGCCAGCAGCACGTCGGGACTAGCGGGGGGGTCCCAAGAGACCCAGTACTTC CASSTSGLAGGSQETQYF